The sample holds a few counts of the clone carrying this TCR beta chain. Its target is unknown. The record originates from a study of blood T cells in healthy people across ages. General study findings and limits: Since the PBMCs were unsorted, naive and antigen-experienced cells could not be conclusively compared. Long-lived donors carried more naive CD4+ cells and greater diversity than aged donors. Getting older went along with TCR beta diversity per million T cells dropping roughly linearly.

Germline V gene sequence: CDR1 MDHEN, CDR2 SYDVKM. J lost 5 bases, V lost 10 bases, and 11 bases had no gene match. The CDR3 extends over 13 amino acids. A sample-barcoded 5' primer and a J-beta primer mix were used in a second PCR of roughly 7 to 11 cycles. Tagging of each cDNA molecule was performed by a template-switch adaptor with 12 random nucleotides. TCRdb processed the 5' RACE reads anew with MiXCR; each CDR3 protein has one entry. Of fewer than 750,000 distinct CDR3 sequences in the sample, under 65% were seen once. The rearrangement joins TRBV28 to TRBJ2-7; 7 bases line up with TRBD2. The sample consisted of blood. The sequence derives from a woman over 75 in good health. The DNA for the CDR3 is TGTGCCACTCAGCGGGGCAGGAAACACGAGCAGTACTTC. This sequence encodes CATQRGRKHEQYF. Using reference TRBV28 and TRBJ2-7 for the parts outside the CDR3, the full variable domain is DVKVTQSSRYLVKRTGEKVFLECVQDMDHENMFWYRQDPGLGLRLIYFSYDVKMKEKGDIPEGYSVSREKKERFSLILESASTNQTSMYLCATQRGRKHEQYFGPGTRLTVT.